The sequence of this T cell receptor beta chain was determined in a study of T-cell memory formation after mild COVID-19. V was trimmed by 4 bases and J by 6 bases, leaving 10 bases between them. Germline lookup yields CDR1 SGDLS and CDR2 YYNGEE. This CDR3 contains 12 residues. TCRdb reprocessed the 5' RACE reads with MiXCR, giving one entry per CDR3 protein. The sample carries about 410,000 distinct CDR3 sequences, less than 25% recorded once. The sequencing sample was made of PBMCs or a T cell subset sorted from them (not recorded which). J is TRBJ1-1 and V is TRBV9; D uncertain. The TCR originated in an adult woman who had mild COVID-19 (a few samples of this study predate the infection). Cell type and time point are not known. CDR3 nucleotide sequence: TGTGCCAGCAGCCTCCCCCCTTCTGAAGCTTTCTTT. This codes for CASSLPPSEAFF.